This is a list of T cell receptor beta chains from one sample in a study of T cells in Graves' hyperthyroidism and ophthalmopathy. TCRdb processed the multiplex PCR reads anew with MiXCR; each CDR3 protein has one entry. This sample carries 400,000 to 550,000 distinct CDR3 sequences, 13% to 15% of them seen once, and the ten largest clones take around a sixth. Sequenced material: blood. These receptors came from a woman under 30 with Graves' hyperthyroidism. The CDR3 runs from the conserved cysteine through the conserved F or W. A D gene is named only where the DNA matches it firmly. Expanded clones are given a class, and other clones once, few, many or no size at all.

clone_size: many; v_call: TRBV3-1; j_call: TRBJ2-7; d_call: .; cdr3_nt: TGTGCCAGCAGCCGCCGAGATTACGAGCAGTACTTC; cdr3_aa: CASSRRDYEQYF
clone_size: few; v_call: TRBV7-7; j_call: TRBJ2-4; d_call: .; cdr3_nt: TGTGCCAGCAGCCTAGCTGAGGAGCTAGCCAAAAACATTCAGTACTTC; cdr3_aa: CASSLAEELAKNIQYF
clone_size: .; v_call: TRBV20-1; j_call: TRBJ2-1; d_call: TRBD2; cdr3_nt: TGCAGTGCACTGACTAGCGGGAACAATGAGCAGTTCTTC; cdr3_aa: CSALTSGNNEQFF
clone_size: .; v_call: TRBV5-1; j_call: TRBJ1-2; d_call: TRBD1; cdr3_nt: TGCGCCAGCAGCCATGGACAGGGGGTCTATGGCTACACCTTC; cdr3_aa: CASSHGQGVYGYTF
clone_size: many; v_call: TRBV11-3; j_call: TRBJ2-5; d_call: .; cdr3_nt: TGTGCCAGCAGCTTAGCGTGGACTACAAAAGAGACCCAGTACTTC; cdr3_aa: CASSLAWTTKETQYF
clone_size: .; v_call: TRBV6-1; j_call: TRBJ1-5; d_call: .; cdr3_nt: TGTGCCAGCAGTACCTTTGATCAGCCCCAGCATTTT; cdr3_aa: CASSTFDQPQHF
clone_size: many; v_call: TRBV5-1; j_call: TRBJ2-1; d_call: .; cdr3_nt: TGCGCCAGCAGCTTGGTGGCAGGGGCTAAGAATGAGCAGTTCTTC; cdr3_aa: CASSLVAGAKNEQFF
clone_size: .; v_call: TRBV4-1; j_call: TRBJ2-3; d_call: TRBD2; cdr3_nt: TGCGCCAGCTGCGGACTAGCGGGAACGACAGATACGCAGTATTTT; cdr3_aa: CASCGLAGTTDTQYF
clone_size: many; v_call: TRBV12-3/TRBV12-4; j_call: TRBJ2-7; d_call: .; cdr3_nt: TGTGCCAGCAGTTCTGGGGTATCAAGCTCCTACGAGCAGTACTTC; cdr3_aa: CASSSGVSSSYEQYF
clone_size: .; v_call: TRBV18; j_call: TRBJ2-1; d_call: .; cdr3_nt: TGTGCCAGCTCTCCTAGACAGTCGAACTACAATGAGCAGTTCTTC; cdr3_aa: CASSPRQSNYNEQFF
clone_size: many; v_call: TRBV6-1; j_call: TRBJ2-1; d_call: .; cdr3_nt: TGTGCCAGCAGGCTTGGCGGGGCGGAGGACAATGAGCAGTTCTTC; cdr3_aa: CASRLGGAEDNEQFF
clone_size: .; v_call: TRBV20-1; j_call: TRBJ2-1; d_call: TRBD2; cdr3_nt: TGCAGTGCTAGAGATGGGGGACGGGCGGGAGGCCGACGCAATGAGCAGTTCTTC; cdr3_aa: CSARDGGRAGGRRNEQFF
clone_size: few; v_call: TRBV13; j_call: TRBJ2-1; d_call: TRBD2; cdr3_nt: TGTGCCAGCAGCAATACCCTACTAGCGGGAACGGGTTGGGAGCAGTTCTTC; cdr3_aa: CASSNTLLAGTGWEQFF
clone_size: many; v_call: TRBV10-3; j_call: TRBJ2-7; d_call: .; cdr3_nt: TGTGCCATCAGTGAGTCCCCGGAAAGGGCCTACGAGCAGTACTTC; cdr3_aa: CAISESPERAYEQYF
clone_size: many; v_call: TRBV18; j_call: TRBJ2-1; d_call: .; cdr3_nt: TGTGCCACTGGACCTGACAATGAGCAGTTCTTC; cdr3_aa: CATGPDNEQFF
clone_size: many; v_call: TRBV10-1; j_call: TRBJ1-1; d_call: .; cdr3_nt: TGCGCCAGCAGATCCGGACAGAACACTGAAGCTTTCTTT; cdr3_aa: CASRSGQNTEAFF
clone_size: .; v_call: TRBV19; j_call: TRBJ2-1; d_call: TRBD2; cdr3_nt: TGTGCCAGTAGTATAGGAGGCGGGAGTGGGCAGTTCTTC; cdr3_aa: CASSIGGGSGQFF
clone_size: many; v_call: TRBV20-1; j_call: TRBJ1-3; d_call: .; cdr3_nt: TGCAGTGCCGTGCAGACGTCTGGAAACACCATATATTTT; cdr3_aa: CSAVQTSGNTIYF
clone_size: .; v_call: TRBV9; j_call: TRBJ2-3; d_call: TRBD2; cdr3_nt: TGTGACAGCAGTCGACTAGCGGGAGGGACAGATACGCAGTATTTT; cdr3_aa: CDSSRLAGGTDTQYF